The 20 T cell receptor beta chains presented below share a single source sample, sequenced in a study of tissue T cells after allogeneic stem cell transplantation (dated by TCRdb to between 2020 and 2023). Library method: the immunoSEQ multiplex PCR assay. Sourced from immuneACCESS, this table was stored by TCRdb with only in-frame sequences that have V and J called. A share of the clones is absent; for the studies checked, an unresolved V gene accounts for under half, and the remainder has no known explanation. This sample is represented by more than 20,000 clones; over 55% of them were singletons. The ten largest clones add up to under 0.75% of the sample. What was sequenced was spleen. These receptors were obtained from a female BALB/c mouse in good health. The haplotype of this strain at the MHC is H2-d.

In regard to this clone: The gene names here belong to mouse. The CDR3 is cut off 1 residue early in the read; its end comes from the germline J gene. V is TRBV13-2 and J is TRBJ1-5; 10 nucleotides agree with TRBD1. The CDR3 spans 15 residues. Per the germline V gene, CDR1 is NNHNN and CDR2 is SYGAGS (reference sequence). The J segment lost 9 bases and the V segment lost 0 bases, leaving 6 bases of the junction unmatched. CDR3 DNA (partial): TGTGCCAGCGGTGATGCATGGGACAGGGGAGGGGCTCCGCTT. Amino acids: CASGDAWDRGGAPL. Given in full, the CDR3 is CASGDAWDRGGAPLF.

Comment on this clone: The gene names given are mouse names. The DNA ends 1 residue before the CDR3 does, and the rest of the CDR3 is filled in from the germline J gene. The rearrangement links TRBV5 to TRBJ2-4, with D perhaps matching TRBD2 (5 bases). Germline lookup yields CDR1 LGHNA and CDR2 YNLKQL (reference sequence). This CDR3 comprises 15 residues. Trimming took 0 bases from V and 0 from J, leaving 7 bases between them. CDR3 bases read: TGTGCCAGCAGCCAAGACTGGGTCAGTCAAAACACCTTGTAC. Translating gives CASSQDWVSQNTLY. From start to end, the CDR3 is CASSQDWVSQNTLYF.

A word on this clone: Gene names are mouse gene names. The CDR3 is cut off 1 residue early in the read; its end comes from the germline J gene. J is TRBJ1-5 and V is TRBV26, with 8 bases identical to TRBD1. Germline assignment: CDR1 KGHPV and CDR2 FQNQEV (reference sequence). J gave up 2 bases and V 6 bases, and 3 bases lay outside the gene matches. The CDR3 contains 14 residues. The chain's CDR3 is CASSPTGDNQAPLF. The CDR3 bases that were read are TGTGCCAGCAGCCCGACAGGGGACAACCAGGCTCCGCTT.

This clone occurred a few times. Mouse gene names and germline throughout. Read data end 1 residue before the CDR3 end; the end is taken from the germline J gene. This chain connects TRBV13-2 to TRBJ1-3; D is perhaps TRBD1 (6 bases). Germline V CDR1 and CDR2: NNHNN, SYGAGS (reference sequence). V lost 0 bases to trimming and J lost 0 bases, with 13 bases between them. The CDR3 totals 17 residues. The CDR3 spells CASGDARDTTSGNTLYF. Incomplete CDR3 DNA: TGTGCCAGCGGTGATGCACGGGACACAACTTCTGGAAATACGCTCTAT.

Comment on this clone: All gene names here are mouse names. The read stops 1 residue short of the end of the CDR3; the missing end is completed from the germline J gene. V and J are TRBV19 and TRBJ1-1, with a weak D call TRBD1 (6 bases). The CDR3 consists of 13 residues. V was pared by 4 bases and J by 4 bases, with 11 bases between. Germline lookup yields CDR1 FNHDT and CDR2 SITEND (reference sequence). Partial CDR3 DNA: TGTGCCAGCAGTCACAGGGAGGTCACAGAAGTCTTC. This translates into CASSHREVTEVF. The whole CDR3 sequence is CASSHREVTEVFF.

In the case of this clone: Gene names are mouse gene names. The read terminates 1 residue before the CDR3 end, so the remaining end is supplied by the germline J gene. The chain has TRBV13-2 and TRBJ2-2, with D hard to call. V shed 0 bases and J shed 6 bases, with 6 bases lying between them. This CDR3 contains 13 residues. CDR1 NNHNN and CDR2 SYGAGS come from the germline V gene (reference sequence). The CDR3 bases that were read are TGTGCCAGCGGTGATGCTGCCTCCGGGCAGCTCTAC. It encodes CASGDAASGQLY. The whole CDR3 region reads CASGDAASGQLYF.

A word on this clone: Gene names denote mouse genes. The read is 1 residue too short to cover the CDR3 end, so that end is filled in from the germline J gene. The rearrangement links TRBV20 to TRBJ1-1; a possible D gene is TRBD1 (5 bases). Germline V gives CDR1 GFQATS, CDR2 STVNSAI. This CDR3 has 13 amino acids. Trimming took off 0 bases at V and 3 bases at J, with 8 bases between the two ends. The CDR3 spells CGAREGVDTEVFF. Partial CDR3 DNA: TGTGGTGCTAGGGAAGGGGTGGACACAGAAGTCTTC.

Remarks on this clone: Gene names follow the mouse nomenclature. From the germline J gene comes the end of the CDR3, since the read stops 1 residue before it. The chain employs TRBV13-2 and TRBJ2-1; 10 bases fit TRBD2. CDR3 size: 15 residues. Trimming removed 2 bases from V and 3 bases from J; junction bases left unmatched: 2. CDR1 and CDR2 (germline): NNHNN, SYGAGS (reference sequence). This chain's CDR3 is CASGETGGIYAEQFF. The covered CDR3 bases are TGTGCCAGCGGTGAGACTGGGGGGATCTATGCTGAGCAGTTC.

Concerning this clone: Genes here carry mouse names. With the read ending 1 residue before the CDR3 end, the germline J gene is used to fill in that end. The gene calls are TRBV1 and TRBJ1-6; D call uncertain. TRBJ1-6 is an ORF for which the function is uncertain. This CDR3 spans 14 amino acids. With 1 base removed from V and 4 bases from J, the gap between germline ends came to 5 bases. CDR1 and CDR2 (germline): NSQYPW, LRSPGD (reference sequence). This CDR3 is CTCSAVGYNSPLYF. CDR3 bases read: TGCACCTGCAGTGCAGTGGGATATAATTCGCCCCTCTAC.

Remarks on this clone: Gene names and germline refer to mouse. The read is 1 residue too short to cover the CDR3 end, so that end is filled in from the germline J gene. This sequence joins TRBV1 and TRBJ1-1, with TRBD1 as a possible D gene (6 bases). The ends were cut back, 7 bases at V and 0 bases at J, with 9 bases in the middle. This CDR3 comprises 13 residues. The V gene's germline CDR1 is NSQYPW and CDR2 LRSPGD (reference sequence). The CDR3 bases that were read are TGCACCTGCAAGAGACAGGCAAACACAGAAGTCTTC. Amino acids: CTCKRQANTEVF. The full CDR3 is CTCKRQANTEVFF.

A word on this clone: Mouse names are used for the genes. The missing CDR3 end, 1 residue past where the read stops, is filled in from the germline J gene. This chain connects TRBV20 to TRBJ1-1, with 11 nucleotides matching TRBD1. After removal of 1 base from V and 8 bases from J, the junction contained 6 bases not matched to a gene. This CDR3 region has 14 residues. Germline V gene data show CDR1 as GFQATS and CDR2 as STVNSAI. The CDR3 bases that were read are TGTGGTGCTAGGGCCCCCGGACAGGGGGCTGAAGTCTTC. It encodes CGARAPGQGAEVF. The full-length CDR3 reads as CGARAPGQGAEVFF.

This clone was observed a handful of times. The gene symbols are mouse symbols. The read falls 1 residue short of the CDR3 end, and the missing part is taken from the germline J gene. The V and J genes are TRBV5 and TRBJ2-7, with 10 bases fitting TRBD2. With 0 bases clipped from V and 2 bases from J, the junction kept 1 base outside the gene matches. Germline assignment: CDR1 LGHNA and CDR2 YNLKQL (reference sequence). The CDR3 consists of 15 residues. The covered CDR3 bases are TGTGCCAGCAGCCAAGACTGGGGGGGCACCTATGAACAGTAC. Amino acid sequence: CASSQDWGGTYEQY. The full CDR3 reads CASSQDWGGTYEQYF.

Notes on this clone: Gene names refer to mouse genes. The sequence runs out 1 residue before the end of the CDR3; the remainder is reconstructed from the germline J gene. The V and J genes are TRBV1 and TRBJ1-6; D gene uncertain. TRBJ1-6 is flagged as an ORF with uncertain function. Per germline, CDR1 NSQYPW and CDR2 LRSPGD (reference sequence). The V and J ends lost 0 bases and 0 bases respectively, with 9 bases between them. CDR3 length: 17 amino acids. The CDR3 sequence: CTCSADIRNSYNSPLYF. The part of the CDR3 DNA that was read is TGCACCTGCAGTGCAGATATAAGAAATTCCTATAATTCGCCCCTCTAC.

This clone was seen only once. All gene names here are mouse names. The CDR3 bases that were read are TGTGCCAGCAGTGTAGGGGTTCAAGACACCCAGTAC. It yields the protein CASSVGVQDTQY. The entire CDR3 protein reads CASSVGVQDTQYF. The chain uses TRBV13-3 and TRBJ2-5; D may be TRBD1 (5 bases). Read data end 1 residue before the CDR3 end; the end is taken from the germline J gene. Germline lookup yields CDR1 NNHDY and CDR2 SYVADS. Trimming shortened V by 3 bases and J by 3 bases, and 8 bases separated the two germline ends. The CDR3 has 13 amino acids.

This clone has only a few counts. Gene names denote mouse genes. The CDR3 sequence is CAWSRDWGGYEQYF. Incomplete CDR3 DNA: TGTGCCTGGAGTCGGGACTGGGGGGGCTATGAACAGTAC. The J gene is TRBJ2-7, the V gene TRBV31, with 13 bases matching TRBD2. Coverage ceases 1 residue before the CDR3 finishes, and the germline J gene fills in the end. Germline trimming cut 1 base from V and 3 bases from J; bases unmatched to any gene: 0. Per the germline V gene, CDR1 is GKSSPN and CDR2 is SITVG. This CDR3 region has 14 residues. The full variable domain, in which reference TRBV31 and TRBJ2-7 provide the parts outside the CDR3, is AQTIHQWPVAEIKAVGSPLSLGCTIKGKSSPNLYWYWQATGGTLQQLFYSITVGQVESVVQLNLSASRPKDDQFILSTEKLLLSHSGFYLCAWSRDWGGYEQYFGPGTRLTVL.

In regard to this clone: The gene symbols are mouse symbols. The read ends 1 residue shy of where the CDR3 ends; the end is completed using the germline J gene. The chain has TRBV29 and TRBJ1-1; 11 nucleotides agree with TRBD1. Germline lookup yields CDR1 MSHET and CDR2 SYDVDS. The CDR3 consists of 16 residues. With 4 bases clipped from V and 4 bases from J, the junction kept 8 bases outside the gene matches. This CDR3 reads CASSYRPGTGGTEVFF. The covered CDR3 bases are TGTGCTAGCAGTTATCGTCCCGGGACAGGGGGCACAGAAGTCTTC.

Worth noting for this clone: Mouse germline and gene names are used. The sequenced fragment ends 1 residue before the CDR3 boundary, so the rest is inferred from the germline J gene. V and J are TRBV13-1 and TRBJ2-7, with TRBD2 matching over 10 bases. There are 13 residues in the CDR3. Germline CDR1 and CDR2: NSHNY and SYGAGN. The V and J ends lost 3 bases and 6 bases, in that order; junction bases with no gene match: 3. The CDR3 here is CASSALGGLEQYF. CDR3 DNA, as far as it was read: TGTGCCAGCAGTGCGCTGGGGGGGCTTGAACAGTAC.

Notes on this clone: Gene and germline names: mouse. The sequence runs out 1 residue before the end of the CDR3; the remainder is reconstructed from the germline J gene. The J gene is TRBJ2-4, the V gene TRBV19; D ambiguous. The length of the CDR3 is 12 residues. V gave up 8 bases and J gave up 0 bases, with 7 bases separating them. Germline V CDR1 and CDR2: FNHDT, SITEND (reference sequence). Here the CDR3 reads CARSSSQNTLYF. The CDR3 DNA, read in part, is TGTGCCAGATCAAGTAGTCAAAACACCTTGTAC.

As regards this clone: Mouse names are used for the genes. Coverage ceases 1 residue before the CDR3 finishes, and the germline J gene fills in the end. The rearrangement links TRBV20 to TRBJ2-5; 10 bases agree with TRBD1. Germline CDR1 is GFQATS and CDR2 is STVNSAI. With 4 bases clipped from V and 4 bases from J, the junction kept 5 bases outside the gene matches. The CDR3 has 14 amino acids. The CDR3 DNA, read in part, is TGTGGTGCTAACTCCGGGACAGGGGAAGACACCCAGTAC. Amino acids: CGANSGTGEDTQY. The complete CDR3 reads CGANSGTGEDTQYF. Using reference TRBV20 and TRBJ2-5 for the parts outside the CDR3, the full variable domain is GALVYQYPRRTICKSGTSMRMECQAVGFQATSVAWYRQSPQKTFELIALSTVNSAIKYEQNFTQEKFPISHPNLSFSSMTVLNAYLEDRGLYLCGANSGTGEDTQYFGPGTRLLVL.

On this clone: Genes here carry mouse names. The CDR3 bases that were read are TGTGCCAGCAGCCCCGGGACTGGGGGGGCGCAAGACACCCAGTAC. Translating it yields CASSPGTGGAQDTQY. The full CDR3 protein reads CASSPGTGGAQDTQYF. V is TRBV3 and J is TRBJ2-5, with TRBD2 matching 14 bases. The CDR3 is cut off 1 residue early in the read; its end comes from the germline J gene. The junction had 4 bases not matched to a gene; V was cut back by 5 bases and J by 3 bases. This CDR3 has 16 residues. Germline CDR1 SNHLY, CDR2 FYNGKV (reference sequence).